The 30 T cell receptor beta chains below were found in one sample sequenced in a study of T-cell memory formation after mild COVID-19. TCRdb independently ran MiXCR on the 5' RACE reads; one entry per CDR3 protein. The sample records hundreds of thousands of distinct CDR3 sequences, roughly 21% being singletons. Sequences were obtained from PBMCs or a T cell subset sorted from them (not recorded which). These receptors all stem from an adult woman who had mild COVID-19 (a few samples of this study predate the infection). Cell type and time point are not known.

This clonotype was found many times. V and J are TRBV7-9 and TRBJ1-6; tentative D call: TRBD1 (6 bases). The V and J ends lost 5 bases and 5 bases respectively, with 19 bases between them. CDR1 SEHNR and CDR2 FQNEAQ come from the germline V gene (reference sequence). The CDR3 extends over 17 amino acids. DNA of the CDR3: TGTGCCAGCAGCCACCCTCAAGGGGGTTCGAATAATTCACCCCTCCACTTT. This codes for CASSHPQGGSNNSPLHF.

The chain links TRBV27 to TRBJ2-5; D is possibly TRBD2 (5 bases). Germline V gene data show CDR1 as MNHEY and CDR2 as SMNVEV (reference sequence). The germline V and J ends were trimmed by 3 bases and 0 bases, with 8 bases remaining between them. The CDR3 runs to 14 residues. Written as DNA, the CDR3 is TGTGCCAGCAGTTTTCTCGGGGACCAAGAGACCCAGTACTTC. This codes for CASSFLGDQETQYF.

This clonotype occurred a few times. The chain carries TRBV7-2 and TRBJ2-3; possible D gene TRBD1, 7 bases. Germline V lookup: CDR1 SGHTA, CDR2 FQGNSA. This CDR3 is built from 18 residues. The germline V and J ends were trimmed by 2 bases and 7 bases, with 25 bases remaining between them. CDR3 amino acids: CASSLRAGRDSRGNTQYF. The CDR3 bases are TGTGCCAGCAGCTTACGCGCGGGAAGGGACTCCAGGGGGAATACGCAGTATTTT.

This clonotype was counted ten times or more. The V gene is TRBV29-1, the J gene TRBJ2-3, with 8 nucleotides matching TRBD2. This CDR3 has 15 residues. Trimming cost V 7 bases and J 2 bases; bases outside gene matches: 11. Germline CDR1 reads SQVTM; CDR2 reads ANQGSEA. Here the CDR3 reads CSAEGSGGLTDTQYF. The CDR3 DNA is TGCAGCGCAGAAGGGTCGGGAGGGCTCACAGATACGCAGTATTTT.

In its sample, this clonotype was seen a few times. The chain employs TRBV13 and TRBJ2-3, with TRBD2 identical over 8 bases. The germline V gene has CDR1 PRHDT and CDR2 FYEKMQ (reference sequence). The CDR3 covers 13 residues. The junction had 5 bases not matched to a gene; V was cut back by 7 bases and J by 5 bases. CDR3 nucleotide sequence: TGTGCCAGCACCCTCGCGGGAGGAGATACGCAGTATTTT. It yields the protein CASTLAGGDTQYF. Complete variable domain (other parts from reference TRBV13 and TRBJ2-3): AAGVIQSPRHLIKEKRETATLKCYPIPRHDTVYWYQQGPGQDPQFLISFYEKMQSDKGSIPDRFSAQQFSDYHSELNMSSLELGDSALYFCASTLAGGDTQYFGPGTRLTVL.

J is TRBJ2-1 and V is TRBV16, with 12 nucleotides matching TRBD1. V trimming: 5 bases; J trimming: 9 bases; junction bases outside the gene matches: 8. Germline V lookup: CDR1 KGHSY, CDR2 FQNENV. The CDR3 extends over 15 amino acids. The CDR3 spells CASSSSGTGGFEQFF. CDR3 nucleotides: TGTGCCAGCAGCTCCTCCGGGACAGGGGGCTTTGAGCAGTTCTTC.

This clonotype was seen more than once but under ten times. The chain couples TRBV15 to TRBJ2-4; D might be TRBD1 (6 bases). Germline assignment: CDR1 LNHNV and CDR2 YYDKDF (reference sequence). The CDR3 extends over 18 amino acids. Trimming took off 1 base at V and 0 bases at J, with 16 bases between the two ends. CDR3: CATSRGHLTGLAKNIQYF. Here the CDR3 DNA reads TGTGCCACCAGCAGAGGACATTTGACAGGCCTAGCCAAAAACATTCAGTACTTC. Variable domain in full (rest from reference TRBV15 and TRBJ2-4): DAMVIQNPRYQVTQFGKPVTLSCSQTLNHNVMYWYQQKSSQAPKLLFHYYDKDFNNEADTPDNFQSRRPNTSFCFLDIRSPGLGDTAMYLCATSRGHLTGLAKNIQYFGAGTRLSVL.

The CDR3 coding sequence is TGTGCCAGCAGCTTAGCGCCGGAGGGAGGTTCGGATACGCAGTATTTT. Its protein is CASSLAPEGGSDTQYF. The V and J genes are TRBV7-6 and TRBJ2-3, with D possibly matching TRBD2 (6 bases). The CDR3 has 16 amino acids. Germline V gives CDR1 SGHVS, CDR2 FNYEAQ. V lost 0 bases and J lost 6, with 16 bases in between.

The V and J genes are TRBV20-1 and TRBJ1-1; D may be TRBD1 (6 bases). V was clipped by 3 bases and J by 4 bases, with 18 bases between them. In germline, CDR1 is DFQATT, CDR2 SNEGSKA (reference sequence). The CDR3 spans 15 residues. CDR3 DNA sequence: TGCAGTGCTAGTAAGGGTGTTGGGGGCCGCACTGAAGCTTTCTTT. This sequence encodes CSASKGVGGRTEAFF.

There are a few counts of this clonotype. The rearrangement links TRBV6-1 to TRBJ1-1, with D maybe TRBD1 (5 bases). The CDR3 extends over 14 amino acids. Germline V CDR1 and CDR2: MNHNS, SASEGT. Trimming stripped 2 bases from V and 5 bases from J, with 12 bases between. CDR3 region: CASSEPGRGTEAFF. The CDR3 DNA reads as TGTGCCAGCAGTGAACCAGGGAGAGGAACTGAAGCTTTCTTT.

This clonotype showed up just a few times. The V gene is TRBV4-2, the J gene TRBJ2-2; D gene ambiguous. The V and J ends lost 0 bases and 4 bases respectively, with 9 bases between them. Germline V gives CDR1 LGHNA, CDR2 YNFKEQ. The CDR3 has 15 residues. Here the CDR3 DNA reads TGTGCCAGCAGCCAAGACAAGTTAGGCACCGGGGAGCTGTTTTTT. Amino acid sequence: CASSQDKLGTGELFF.

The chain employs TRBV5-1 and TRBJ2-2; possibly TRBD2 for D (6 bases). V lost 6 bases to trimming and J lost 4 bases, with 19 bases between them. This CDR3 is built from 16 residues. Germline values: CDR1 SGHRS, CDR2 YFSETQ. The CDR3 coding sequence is TGCGCCAGCACTCCCCTCCGGGGGACGGGCACCGGGGAGCTGTTTTTT. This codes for CASTPLRGTGTGELFF.

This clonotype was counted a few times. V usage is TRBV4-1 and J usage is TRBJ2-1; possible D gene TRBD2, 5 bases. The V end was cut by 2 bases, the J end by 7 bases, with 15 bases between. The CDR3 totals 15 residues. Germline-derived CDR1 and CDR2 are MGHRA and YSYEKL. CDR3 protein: CASSQPPGVGNEQFF. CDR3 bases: TGCGCCAGCAGCCAACCCCCCGGGGTAGGGAATGAGCAGTTCTTC.

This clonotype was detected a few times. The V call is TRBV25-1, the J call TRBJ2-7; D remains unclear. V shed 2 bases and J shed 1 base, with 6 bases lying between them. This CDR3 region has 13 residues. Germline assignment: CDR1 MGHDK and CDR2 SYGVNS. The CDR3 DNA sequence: TGTGCCAGCAGTGAACCTCCATCCTACGAGCAGTACTTC. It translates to CASSEPPSYEQYF.

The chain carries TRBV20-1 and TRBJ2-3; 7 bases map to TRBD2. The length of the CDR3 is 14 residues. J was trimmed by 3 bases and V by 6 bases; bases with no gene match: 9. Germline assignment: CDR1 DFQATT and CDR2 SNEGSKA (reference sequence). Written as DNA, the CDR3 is TGCAGTGCCGTCCGCGGGAGTAGAACAGATACGCAGTATTTT. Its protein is CSAVRGSRTDTQYF.

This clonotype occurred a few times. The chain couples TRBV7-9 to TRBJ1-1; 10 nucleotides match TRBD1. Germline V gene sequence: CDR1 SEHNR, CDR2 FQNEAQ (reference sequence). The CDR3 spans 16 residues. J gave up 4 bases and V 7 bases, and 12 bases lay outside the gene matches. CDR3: CASIPIVDRGVTEAFF. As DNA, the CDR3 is TGTGCCAGCATCCCAATCGTGGACAGGGGGGTCACTGAAGCTTTCTTT.

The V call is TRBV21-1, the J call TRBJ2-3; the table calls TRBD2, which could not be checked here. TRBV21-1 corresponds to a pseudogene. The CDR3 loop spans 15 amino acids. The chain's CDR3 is CASTPSGIGTDTQYF. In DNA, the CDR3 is TGTGCCAGCACCCCTAGCGGTATAGGCACAGATACGCAGTATTTT.

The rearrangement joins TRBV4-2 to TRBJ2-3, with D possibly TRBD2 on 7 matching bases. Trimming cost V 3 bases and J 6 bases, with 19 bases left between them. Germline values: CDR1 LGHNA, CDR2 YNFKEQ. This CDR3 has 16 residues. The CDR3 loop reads CASSQPSRGAADTQYF. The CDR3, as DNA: TGTGCCAGCAGCCAGCCCTCCCGGGGGGCCGCGGATACGCAGTATTTT.

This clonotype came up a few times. The CDR3 loop is CASGRGDGSYNEQFF. DNA for the CDR3: TGTGCCAGCGGGAGAGGAGACGGCTCCTACAATGAGCAGTTCTTC. The rearrangement uses TRBV6-6 and TRBJ2-1, with D possibly being TRBD2 (5 bases). The germline V gene encodes CDR1 MNHNY and CDR2 SVGAGI (reference sequence). There are 15 residues in the CDR3. With 8 bases removed from V and 0 bases from J, the gap between germline ends came to 14 bases.

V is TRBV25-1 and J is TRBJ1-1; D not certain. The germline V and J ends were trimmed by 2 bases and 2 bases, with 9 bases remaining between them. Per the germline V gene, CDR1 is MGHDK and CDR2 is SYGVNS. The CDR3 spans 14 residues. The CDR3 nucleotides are TGTGCCAGCAGTGAAGGCATACCAAACACTGAAGCTTTCTTT. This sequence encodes CASSEGIPNTEAFF.

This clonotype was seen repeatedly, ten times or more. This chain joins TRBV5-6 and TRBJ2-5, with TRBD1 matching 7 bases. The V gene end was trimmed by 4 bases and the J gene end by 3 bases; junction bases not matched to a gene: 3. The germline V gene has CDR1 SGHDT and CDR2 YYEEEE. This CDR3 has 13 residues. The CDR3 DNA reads TGTGCCAGCAGCCGACAGGGAGAAGAGACCCAGTACTTC. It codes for CASSRQGEETQYF.

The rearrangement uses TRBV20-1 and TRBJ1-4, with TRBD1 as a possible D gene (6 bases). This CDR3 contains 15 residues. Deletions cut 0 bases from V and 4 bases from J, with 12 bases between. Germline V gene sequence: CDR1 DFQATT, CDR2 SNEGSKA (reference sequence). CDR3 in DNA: TGCAGTGCTAGAGATCCAAGACAGGATAATGAAAAACTGTTTTTT. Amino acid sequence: CSARDPRQDNEKLFF.

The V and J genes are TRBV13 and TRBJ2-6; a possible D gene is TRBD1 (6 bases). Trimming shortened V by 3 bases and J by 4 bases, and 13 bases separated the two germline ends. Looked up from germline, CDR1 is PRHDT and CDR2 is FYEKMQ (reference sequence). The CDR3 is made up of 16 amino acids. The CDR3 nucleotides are TGTGCCAGCAGCTTGTCTAGAGGGACAGGGGCCAACGTCCTGACTTTC. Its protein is CASSLSRGTGANVLTF.

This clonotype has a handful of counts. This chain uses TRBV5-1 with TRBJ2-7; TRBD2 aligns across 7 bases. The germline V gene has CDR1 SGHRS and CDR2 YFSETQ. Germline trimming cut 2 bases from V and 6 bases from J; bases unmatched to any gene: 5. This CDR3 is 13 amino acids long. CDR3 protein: CASSFAGEGEQYF. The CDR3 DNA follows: TGCGCCAGCAGCTTCGCGGGAGAAGGCGAGCAGTACTTC.

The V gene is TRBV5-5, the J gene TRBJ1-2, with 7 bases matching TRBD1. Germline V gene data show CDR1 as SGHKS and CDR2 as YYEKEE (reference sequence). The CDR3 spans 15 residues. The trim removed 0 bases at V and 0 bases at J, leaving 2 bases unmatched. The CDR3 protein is CASSLAQGPNYGYTF. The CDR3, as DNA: TGTGCCAGCAGCTTGGCACAGGGGCCTAACTATGGCTACACCTTC.

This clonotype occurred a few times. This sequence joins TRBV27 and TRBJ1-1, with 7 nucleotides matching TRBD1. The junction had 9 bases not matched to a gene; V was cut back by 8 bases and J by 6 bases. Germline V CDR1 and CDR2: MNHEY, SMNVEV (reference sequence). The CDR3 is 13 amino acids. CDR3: CASSPPTGSEAFF. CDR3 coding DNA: TGTGCCAGCTCCCCTCCGACAGGGTCTGAAGCTTTCTTT.

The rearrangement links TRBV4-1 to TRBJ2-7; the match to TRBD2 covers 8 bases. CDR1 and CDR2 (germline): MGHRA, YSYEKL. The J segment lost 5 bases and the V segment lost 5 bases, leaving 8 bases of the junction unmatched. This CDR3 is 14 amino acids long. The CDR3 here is CASSAPGGPNEQYF. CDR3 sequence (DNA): TGCGCCAGCAGCGCCCCGGGGGGGCCAAACGAGCAGTACTTC.

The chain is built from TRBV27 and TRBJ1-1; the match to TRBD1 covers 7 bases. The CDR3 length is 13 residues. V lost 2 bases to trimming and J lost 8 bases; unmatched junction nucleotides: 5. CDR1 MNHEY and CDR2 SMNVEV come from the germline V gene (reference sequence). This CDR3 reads CASSLTGRGEAFF. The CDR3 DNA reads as TGTGCCAGCAGTTTAACAGGCAGGGGGGAAGCTTTCTTT.

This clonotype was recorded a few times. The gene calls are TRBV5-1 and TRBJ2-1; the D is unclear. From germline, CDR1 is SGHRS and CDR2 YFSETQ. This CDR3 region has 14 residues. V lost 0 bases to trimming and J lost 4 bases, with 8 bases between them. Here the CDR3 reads CASSLASDYNEQFF. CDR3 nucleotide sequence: TGCGCCAGCAGCTTGGCGTCAGATTACAATGAGCAGTTCTTC. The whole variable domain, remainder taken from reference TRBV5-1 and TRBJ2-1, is KAGVTQTPRYLIKTRGQQVTLSCSPISGHRSVSWYQQTPGQGLQFLFEYFSETQRNKGNFPGRFSGRQFSNSRSEMNVSTLELGDSALYLCASSLASDYNEQFFGPGTRLTVL.

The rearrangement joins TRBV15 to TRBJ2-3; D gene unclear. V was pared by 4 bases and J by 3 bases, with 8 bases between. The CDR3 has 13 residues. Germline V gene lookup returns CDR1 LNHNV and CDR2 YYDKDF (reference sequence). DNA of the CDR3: TGTGCCACCAGCACCCCATGGACAGATACGCAGTATTTT. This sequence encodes CATSTPWTDTQYF.